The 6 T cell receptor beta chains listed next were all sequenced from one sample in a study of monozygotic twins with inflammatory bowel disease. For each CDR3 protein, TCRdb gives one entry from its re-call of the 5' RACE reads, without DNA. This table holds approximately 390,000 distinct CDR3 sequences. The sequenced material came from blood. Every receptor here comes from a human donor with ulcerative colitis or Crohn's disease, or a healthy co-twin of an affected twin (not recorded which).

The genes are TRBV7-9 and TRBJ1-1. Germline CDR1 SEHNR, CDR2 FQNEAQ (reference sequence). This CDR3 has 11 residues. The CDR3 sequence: CASTNDPEAFF.

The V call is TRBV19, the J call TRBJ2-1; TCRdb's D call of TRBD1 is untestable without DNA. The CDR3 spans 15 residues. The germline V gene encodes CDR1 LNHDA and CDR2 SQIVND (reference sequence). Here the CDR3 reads CASSGQVFSYNEQFF.

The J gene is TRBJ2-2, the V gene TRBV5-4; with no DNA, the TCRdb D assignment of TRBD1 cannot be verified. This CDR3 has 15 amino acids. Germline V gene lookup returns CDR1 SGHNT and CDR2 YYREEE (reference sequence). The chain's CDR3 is CASSQGGSSTGELFF.

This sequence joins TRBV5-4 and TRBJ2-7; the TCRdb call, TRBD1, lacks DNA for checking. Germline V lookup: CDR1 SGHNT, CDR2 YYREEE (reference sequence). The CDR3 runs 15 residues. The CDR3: CASSVGTGTTYEQYF.

This CDR3 is CASSRADRGLTEAFF. The J gene is TRBJ1-1, the V gene TRBV5-1; TCRdb's D call of TRBD1 is untestable without DNA. Germline CDR1 reads SGHRS; CDR2 reads YFSETQ. This CDR3 comprises 15 residues.

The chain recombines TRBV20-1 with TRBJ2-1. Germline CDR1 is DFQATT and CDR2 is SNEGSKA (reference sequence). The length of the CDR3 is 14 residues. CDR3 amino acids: CSARGLPSYNEQFF.